Here is one T cell receptor (beta chain) with its context. This sample is part of a study of tumor and adjacent non-tumor tissue in lung cancer. No cell sorting was done before RNA was extracted from the tissue. More than 3 cm separated this lung sample from the edge of the tumor. Germline lookup yields CDR1 MGHRA and CDR2 YSYEKL. There are 15 residues in the CDR3. Three rounds of nested PCR, following a modified ARM-PCR protocol, produced the TCRbeta library. TCRdb passed the multiplex PCR reads through MiXCR, listing each CDR3 protein once. The sample contains roughly 70,000 distinct CDR3 sequences, 65% to 75% of which appear only once.

The chain carries TRBV4-1 and TRBJ2-3, with D maybe TRBD2 (6 bases). The sequencing input was distant non-tumor lung tissue. The sequence derives from a woman aged 50 to 60 with non-small cell lung cancer. The CDR3 loop is CISSQTGVRTDTQYF. CDR3 bases: TGCATCAGCAGCCAGACGGGAGTACGCACAGATACGCAGTATTTT.